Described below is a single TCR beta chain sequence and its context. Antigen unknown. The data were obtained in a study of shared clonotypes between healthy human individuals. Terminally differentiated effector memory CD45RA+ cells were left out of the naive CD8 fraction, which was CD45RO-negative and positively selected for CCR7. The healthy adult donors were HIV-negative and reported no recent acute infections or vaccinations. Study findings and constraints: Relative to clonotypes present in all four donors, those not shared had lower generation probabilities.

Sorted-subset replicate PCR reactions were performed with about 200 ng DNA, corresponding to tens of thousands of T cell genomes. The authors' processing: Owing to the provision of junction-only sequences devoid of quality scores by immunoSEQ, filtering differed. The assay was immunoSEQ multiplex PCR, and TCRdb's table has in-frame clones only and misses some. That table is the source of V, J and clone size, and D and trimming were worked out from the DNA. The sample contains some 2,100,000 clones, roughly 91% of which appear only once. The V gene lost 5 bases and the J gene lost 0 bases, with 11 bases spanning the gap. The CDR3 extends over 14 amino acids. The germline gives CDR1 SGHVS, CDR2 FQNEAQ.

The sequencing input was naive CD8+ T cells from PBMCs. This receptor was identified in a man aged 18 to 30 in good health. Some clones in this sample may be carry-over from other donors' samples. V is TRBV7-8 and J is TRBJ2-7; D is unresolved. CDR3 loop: CASSHGLGSYEQYF. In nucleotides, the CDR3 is TGTGCCAGCAGCCACGGTCTGGGCTCCTACGAGCAGTACTTC. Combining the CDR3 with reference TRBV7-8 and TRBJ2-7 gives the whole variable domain GAGVSQSPRYKVAKRGQDVALRCDPISGHVSLFWYQQALGQGPEFLTYFQNEAQLDKSGLPSDRFFAERPEGSVSTLKIQRTQQEDSAVYLCASSHGLGSYEQYFGPGTRLTVT.